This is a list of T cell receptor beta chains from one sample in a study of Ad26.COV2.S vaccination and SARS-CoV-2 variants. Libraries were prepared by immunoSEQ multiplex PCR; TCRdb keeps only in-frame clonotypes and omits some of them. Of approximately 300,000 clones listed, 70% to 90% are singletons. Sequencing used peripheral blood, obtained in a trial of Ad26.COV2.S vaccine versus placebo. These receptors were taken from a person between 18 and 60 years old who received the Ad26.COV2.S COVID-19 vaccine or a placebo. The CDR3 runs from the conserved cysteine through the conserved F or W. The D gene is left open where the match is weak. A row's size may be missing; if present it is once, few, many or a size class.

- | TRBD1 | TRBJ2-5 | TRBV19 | CASSGPGTGSETQYF | TGTGCCAGTAGTGGTCCCGGGACAGGGAGCGAGACCCAGTACTTC
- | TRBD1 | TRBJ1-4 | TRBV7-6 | CASSPRWTGANSEKLFF | TGTGCCAGCAGCCCCCGTTGGACAGGGGCCAATTCTGAAAAACTGTTTTTT
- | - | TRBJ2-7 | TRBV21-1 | CASSKARQGVTYEQYF | TGTGCCAGCAGCAAAGCGCGACAGGGAGTCACCTACGAGCAGTACTTC
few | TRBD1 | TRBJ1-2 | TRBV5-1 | CASSLEGQGGGYTF | TGCGCCAGCAGCTTGGAAGGACAGGGCGGTGGCTACACCTTC
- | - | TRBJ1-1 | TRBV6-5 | CASSPGRVNTEAFF | TGTGCCAGCAGTCCTGGAAGGGTGAACACTGAAGCTTTCTTT
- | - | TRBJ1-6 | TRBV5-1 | CASSLTDSYNSPLHF | TGCGCCAGCAGCCTAACTGACAGTTATAATTCACCCCTCCACTTT
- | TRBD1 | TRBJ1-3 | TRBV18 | CASSPKVASGGSGNTIYF | TGTGCCAGCTCACCTAAGGTTGCGTCAGGGGGCTCGGGAAACACCATATATTTT
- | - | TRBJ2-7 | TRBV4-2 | CASSQERGARAYEQYF | TGTGCCAGCAGCCAAGAAAGGGGCGCGAGGGCCTACGAGCAGTACTTC
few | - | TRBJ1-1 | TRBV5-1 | CASSLGGVGTEAFF | TGCGCCAGCAGCTTGGGAGGGGTGGGCACTGAAGCTTTCTTT
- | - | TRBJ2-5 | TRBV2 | CASSADRAETQYF | TGTGCCAGCAGTGCAGACCGGGCGGAGACCCAGTACTTC
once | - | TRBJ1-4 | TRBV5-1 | CASSLQGGINEKLFF | TGCGCCAGCAGCTTGCAGGGCGGAATTAATGAAAAACTGTTTTTT
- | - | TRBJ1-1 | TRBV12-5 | CASGLTSQYRVNTEAFF | TGTGCTAGTGGTTTGACGTCACAGTATAGAGTGAACACTGAAGCTTTCTTT
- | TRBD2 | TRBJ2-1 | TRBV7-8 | CASSPLTSGGQFF | TGTGCCAGCAGCCCCTTGACTAGCGGGGGCCAGTTCTTC
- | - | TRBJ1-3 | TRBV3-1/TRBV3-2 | CASSQGGYANTIYF | TGTGCCAGCAGCCAAGGGGGGTACGCAAACACCATATATTTT
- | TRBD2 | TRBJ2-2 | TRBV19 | CASSIGGGNTGELFF | TGTGCCAGTAGTATAGGCGGGGGGAACACCGGGGAGCTGTTTTTT
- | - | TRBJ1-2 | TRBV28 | CASSLQGTVYSGYTF | TGTGCCAGCAGTTTACAGGGTACCGTTTATTCCGGCTACACCTTC
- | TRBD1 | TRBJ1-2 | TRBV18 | CASSPRQGHGYTF | TGTGCCAGCTCACCACGACAGGGGCATGGCTACACCTTC
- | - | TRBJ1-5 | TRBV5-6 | CASSQGQNNQPQHF | TGTGCCAGCAGCCAGGGACAAAACAATCAGCCCCAGCATTTT
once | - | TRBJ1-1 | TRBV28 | CASSRPGPTEAFF | TGTGCCAGCAGCCGACCAGGGCCCACTGAAGCTTTCTTT
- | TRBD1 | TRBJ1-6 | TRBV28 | CASSLGTGNSPLHF | TGTGCCAGCAGTTTGGGGACAGGGAATTCACCCCTCCACTTT
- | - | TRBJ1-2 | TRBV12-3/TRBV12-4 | CASSLGGLGYTF | TGTGCCAGCAGTTTAGGGGGTCTCGGCTACACCTTC
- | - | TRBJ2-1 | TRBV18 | CASSRTSGPNEQFF | TGTGCCAGCTCACGGACGTCGGGGCCCAATGAGCAGTTCTTC
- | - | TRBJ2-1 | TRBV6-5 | CASILTGSNEQFF | TGTGCCAGCATTTTGACAGGTTCCAATGAGCAGTTCTTC
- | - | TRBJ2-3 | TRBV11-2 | CASSPSVGSTQYF | TGTGCCAGCAGCCCCAGTGTCGGGAGTACGCAGTATTTT
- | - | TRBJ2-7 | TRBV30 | CAWSVKGLGEQYF | TGTGCCTGGAGTGTAAAGGGGCTAGGAGAGCAGTACTTC
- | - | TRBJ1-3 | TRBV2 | CASSTRTWGRNTIYF | TGTGCCAGCAGTACCCGGACTTGGGGACGGAACACCATATATTTT
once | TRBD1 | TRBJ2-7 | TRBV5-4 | CASSSGTGYEQYF | TGTGCCAGCAGCTCCGGGACAGGCTACGAGCAGTACTTC
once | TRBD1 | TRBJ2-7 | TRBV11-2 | CASSWGQSYEQYF | TGTGCCAGCAGCTGGGGACAGTCCTACGAGCAGTACTTC
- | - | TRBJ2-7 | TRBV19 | CASSVTGPYEQYF | TGTGCCAGTAGTGTCACAGGGCCCTACGAGCAGTACTTC
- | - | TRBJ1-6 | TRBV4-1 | CASSQDQGNGYNSPLHF | TGCGCCAGCAGCCAAGATCAAGGGAACGGCTATAATTCACCCCTCCACTTT
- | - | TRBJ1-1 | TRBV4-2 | CASSQGRSMNTEAFF | TGTGCCAGCAGCCAAGGGAGGTCAATGAACACTGAAGCTTTCTTT
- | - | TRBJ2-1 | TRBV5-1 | CASSDTTSYNEQFF | TGCGCCAGCAGCGACACTACCTCCTACAATGAGCAGTTCTTC
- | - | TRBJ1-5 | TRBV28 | CASSPPNQPQHF | TGTGCCAGCAGTCCCCCCAATCAGCCCCAGCATTTT
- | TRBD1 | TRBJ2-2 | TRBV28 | CASSSMDRVNTGELFF | TGTGCCAGCAGTTCTATGGACAGGGTAAACACCGGGGAGCTGTTTTTT